The T cell receptor beta chain under discussion was sequenced for a study of blood T cell repertoires in COVID-19. Study-level information: The United States, Italy and Spain provided the acute and convalescent COVID-19 samples. Sources were T cells, B-cell-depleted T cells, or PBMCs; the material itself was cDNA or gDNA.

Original processing methods: Reference gene primer amplification gave estimated nucleated cell counts. Profiling relied on immunoSEQ multiplex PCR, and the TCRdb table lists in-frame clones only, not all of them. Clonal size and the V and J genes are those of that table, whereas D and trimming came from the DNA. This table holds some 73,000 clones, over 65% found once. The trim removed 7 bases at V and 4 bases at J, leaving 2 bases unmatched. Germline V gene data show CDR1 as LNHDA and CDR2 as SQIVND (reference sequence). This CDR3 region has 12 residues. The sequenced sample consisted of peripheral blood. This TCR came from a woman aged 55 to 70 with acute or convalescent COVID-19. The chain couples TRBV19 to TRBJ1-2, with TRBD1 matching over 8 bases. CDR3 in DNA: TGTGCCAGTAATACAGGGGGCTATGGCTACACCTTC. Its translation is CASNTGGYGYTF.